Each of the 24 T cell receptor beta chains below was sequenced from the same sample in a study of T cells in localized non-small cell lung cancer. The method was immunoSEQ multiplex PCR; TCRdb's version includes in-frame clones alone and lacks a portion of them. The sample gives 24,000 or so clones, 75% to 90% of which show up once; 12% to 15% is in the top ten. Sample: peripheral blood, taken before any cancer treatment. Receptor source: a female donor aged 60 or older with stage I lung adenocarcinoma.

The chain joins TRBV7-2 to TRBJ1-4, with D possibly being TRBD1 (6 bases). Germline values: CDR1 SGHTA, CDR2 FQGNSA. This CDR3 region has 15 residues. V gave up 6 bases and J gave up 3 bases, with 14 bases separating them. CDR3 amino acids: CASSPTRTANEKLFF. DNA for the CDR3: TGTGCCAGCAGTCCAACTAGGACAGCTAATGAAAAACTGTTTTTT.

The genes are TRBV11-2 and TRBJ1-1; TRBD1 is a possible D gene (5 bases). CDR3 length equals 16 residues. The germline V and J ends were trimmed by 1 base and 1 base, with 13 bases remaining between them. Germline CDR1 and CDR2: SGHAT and FQNNGV. The chain's CDR3 is CASSLVLGVKNTEAFF. CDR3 DNA: TGTGCCAGCAGCTTAGTCCTAGGGGTGAAGAACACTGAAGCTTTCTTT.

The chain links TRBV5-4 to TRBJ1-1, with D maybe TRBD1 (6 bases). CDR3 length: 15 residues. Looked up from germline, CDR1 is SGHNT and CDR2 is YYREEE (reference sequence). V was shortened by 2 bases and J by 3 bases, with 14 bases between the two germline ends. Written as DNA, the CDR3 is TGTGCCAGCAGCTTTACAGGGATGGAGTACACTGAAGCTTTCTTT. Translated, it gives CASSFTGMEYTEAFF.

A few counts support this clone. The V gene is TRBV11-2, the J gene TRBJ1-2; no clear D. Trimming took 6 bases from V and 4 from J, leaving 6 bases between them. CDR1 and CDR2 from the germline V gene are SGHAT and FQNNGV. The CDR3 contains 11 residues. The CDR3 DNA is TGTGCCAGCAGAGGGCGCTATGGCTACACCTTC. This codes for CASRGRYGYTF.

This rearrangement joins TRBV6-1 to TRBJ2-5; 12 bases match TRBD2. The junction had 6 bases not matched to a gene; V was cut back by 2 bases and J by 5 bases. The CDR3 runs 16 residues. Germline lookup yields CDR1 MNHNS and CDR2 SASEGT. CDR3 region: CASSESLAGGRETQYF. The CDR3 bases are TGTGCCAGCAGTGAAAGTCTAGCGGGAGGGCGGGAGACCCAGTACTTC.

The chain couples TRBV5-1 to TRBJ2-5; 7 bases match TRBD2. Trimming took 0 bases from V and 0 from J; bases not matched to a gene: 5. Germline lookup yields CDR1 SGHRS and CDR2 YFSETQ. The CDR3 is 16 amino acids. This CDR3 is CASSLGASGNQETQYF. In DNA form, the CDR3 reads TGCGCCAGCAGCTTGGGGGCTAGCGGAAACCAAGAGACCCAGTACTTC.

This clone came up once. CDR3 sequence (DNA): TGTGCCAGCTCACCTTTTGGGACAGGGCAGGGCAATCAGCCCCAGCATTTT. Translation gives CASSPFGTGQGNQPQHF. The chain has TRBV18 and TRBJ1-5; 9 bases are a match to TRBD1. The germline V gene has CDR1 KGHSH and CDR2 LQKENI. The CDR3 loop spans 17 amino acids. V shed 3 bases and J 2 bases; nucleotides not matched to a gene: 8.

The V gene is TRBV5-1, the J gene TRBJ1-2, with D possibly matching TRBD1 (6 bases). Germline CDR1 and CDR2: SGHRS and YFSETQ. This CDR3 region has 15 residues. Trimming removed 2 bases from V and 3 bases from J, with 14 bases in between. In DNA, the CDR3 is TGCGCCAGCAGCTTAACAGGGAATTCGGACTATGGCTACACCTTC. This codes for CASSLTGNSDYGYTF.

The rearrangement links TRBV10-1 to TRBJ2-7, with TRBD1 identical over 7 bases. From germline, CDR1 is WNHNN and CDR2 SYGVQD (reference sequence). The CDR3 has 14 residues. J lost 6 bases, V lost 6 bases, and 11 bases had no gene match. The CDR3 sequence is CASSQGVVLGEQYF. DNA of the CDR3: TGCGCCAGCAGCCAGGGGGTAGTTCTCGGCGAGCAGTACTTC.

The V call is TRBV5-1, the J call TRBJ1-1, with D possibly TRBD1 on 5 matching bases. The germline V gene encodes CDR1 SGHRS and CDR2 YFSETQ. This CDR3 has 15 amino acids. The V gene lost 2 bases and the J gene lost 0 bases, with 11 bases spanning the gap. The CDR3, as DNA: TGCGCCAGCAGCTTTGACAGTACTATGAACACTGAAGCTTTCTTT. Protein sequence: CASSFDSTMNTEAFF. The full variable domain, completed using reference TRBV5-1 and TRBJ1-1, is KAGVTQTPRYLIKTRGQQVTLSCSPISGHRSVSWYQQTPGQGLQFLFEYFSETQRNKGNFPGRFSGRQFSNSRSEMNVSTLELGDSALYLCASSFDSTMNTEAFFGQGTRLTVV.

The rearrangement joins TRBV7-9 to TRBJ2-1, with D possibly called TRBD1 or TRBD2 (5 bases each). Germline CDR1 reads SEHNR; CDR2 reads FQNEAQ (reference sequence). The CDR3 length is 15 residues. Trimming pared 5 bases from V and 7 bases from J, leaving 18 bases between. This chain's CDR3 is CASSLRDLRLNEQFF. CDR3 in DNA: TGTGCCAGCAGCCTCCGGGACCTACGATTGAATGAGCAGTTCTTC.

This sequence joins TRBV5-1 and TRBJ2-5; D is ambiguous. Per germline, CDR1 SGHRS and CDR2 YFSETQ. V was pared by 0 bases and J by 3 bases, with 6 bases between. The CDR3 extends over 13 amino acids. The CDR3 reads CASSLGQEETQYF. In DNA form, the CDR3 reads TGCGCCAGCAGCTTGGGACAAGAAGAGACCCAGTACTTC. The entire variable domain, with the rest obtained from reference TRBV5-1 and TRBJ2-5, is as follows: KAGVTQTPRYLIKTRGQQVTLSCSPISGHRSVSWYQQTPGQGLQFLFEYFSETQRNKGNFPGRFSGRQFSNSRSEMNVSTLELGDSALYLCASSLGQEETQYFGPGTRLLVL.

This chain uses TRBV7-3 with TRBJ1-5; a weak D match, TRBD1 (6 bases). The CDR3 has 14 residues. Germline CDR1 SGHTA, CDR2 FQGTGA. V was cut by 5 bases and J by 5 bases, with 13 bases left in between. The CDR3 nucleotides read TGTGCCAGCAGCCAAGGGGGTGGGGATCAGCCCCAGCATTTT. Its translation is CASSQGGGDQPQHF.

The gene calls are TRBV6-5 and TRBJ1-1; weak D call: TRBD1 (5 bases). The CDR3 consists of 14 residues. V lost 0 bases and J lost 5, with 10 bases in between. Germline CDR1 MNHEY, CDR2 SVGAGI. Here the CDR3 DNA reads TGTGCCAGCAGTTACTCGATGGGGGGGACTGAAGCTTTCTTT. Translated, it gives CASSYSMGGTEAFF.

Only a few counts were recorded for this clone. Other nucleotide sequences in the sample specify the same CDR3. The V gene is TRBV18, the J gene TRBJ1-2; D uncertain. Germline values: CDR1 KGHSH, CDR2 LQKENI. The CDR3 length is 16 residues. V gave up 2 bases and J gave up 8 bases, with 21 bases separating them. The CDR3 loop reads CASSPNEAGRGGGYTF. The DNA of the CDR3 is TGTGCCAGCTCACCAAATGAGGCCGGTCGCGGAGGCGGCTACACCTTC.

This sequence joins TRBV6-5 and TRBJ1-1; TRBD1 matches at 7 bases. CDR1 and CDR2 from the germline V gene are MNHEY and SVGAGI. V trimming: 2 bases; J trimming: 5 bases; junction bases outside the gene matches: 11. This CDR3 has 16 residues. The CDR3 nucleotides read TGTGCCAGCAGTTACGTAACAGGGGCGTTTTTGACTGAAGCTTTCTTT. This gives the protein CASSYVTGAFLTEAFF.

The chain has TRBV18 and TRBJ1-2; weak D call: TRBD1 (5 bases). V lost 6 bases to trimming and J lost 0 bases, with 17 bases between them. The CDR3 is 16 amino acids. Germline CDR1 KGHSH, CDR2 LQKENI. CDR3 loop: CASSPSGDGANYGYTF. CDR3 coding DNA: TGTGCCAGCTCCCCTTCGGGGGACGGGGCTAACTATGGCTACACCTTC.

This chain connects TRBV7-8 to TRBJ1-5; 11 bases are shared with TRBD1. Germline V lookup: CDR1 SGHVS, CDR2 FQNEAQ. The ends lost 4 bases at V and 4 bases at J; junction bases unmatched: 6. The CDR3 has 16 residues. Here the CDR3 reads CASSSWDRGENQPQHF. DNA of the CDR3: TGTGCCAGCAGCTCTTGGGACAGGGGGGAGAATCAGCCCCAGCATTTT.

The genes are TRBV4-1 and TRBJ1-2; perhaps TRBD1 as D (6 bases). The V and J ends lost 4 bases and 0 bases respectively, with 15 bases between them. The CDR3 is 16 amino acids. Germline CDR1 is MGHRA and CDR2 is YSYEKL. CDR3 DNA sequence: TGCGCCAGCAGCCGGTTGACAGGAGTAGCTAACTATGGCTACACCTTC. It is translated as CASSRLTGVANYGYTF.

A single count supports this clone. The V gene is TRBV11-3, the J gene TRBJ1-5, with 10 bases matching TRBD1. Germline V gene data show CDR1 as SGHNT and CDR2 as YENEEA. The J segment lost 7 bases and the V segment lost 5 bases, leaving 11 bases of the junction unmatched. This CDR3 spans 16 amino acids. The CDR3 DNA reads as TGTGCCAGCAGCCTCGTAGGGACAGGGGTAAGCCAGCCCCAGCATTTT. Its translation: CASSLVGTGVSQPQHF.

The chain couples TRBV6-5 to TRBJ1-2; unclear D gene. Per the germline V gene, CDR1 is MNHEY and CDR2 is SVGAGI. This CDR3 is built from 14 residues. Trimming shortened V by 2 bases and J by 6 bases, and 13 bases separated the two germline ends. DNA of the CDR3: TGTGCCAGCAGTTACGGCAGCGCACGGGATGGCTACACCTTC. This gives the protein CASSYGSARDGYTF.

This chain links TRBV29-1 with TRBJ2-1; the match to TRBD1 covers 12 bases. The V gene's germline CDR1 is SQVTM and CDR2 ANQGSEA. The CDR3 totals 13 residues. With 6 bases clipped from V and 7 bases from J, the junction kept 4 bases outside the gene matches. This chain's CDR3 is CSVGTGGKNEQFF. The DNA of the CDR3 is TGCAGCGTGGGGACAGGGGGCAAAAATGAGCAGTTCTTC.

This sequence joins TRBV11-2 and TRBJ2-3; TRBD2 matches at 8 bases. Germline CDR1 is SGHAT and CDR2 is FQNNGV. The CDR3 consists of 14 residues. V lost 5 bases, J lost 1 base, and 2 bases stayed unmatched. The CDR3 here is CASSLGGGTDTQYF. CDR3 bases: TGTGCCAGCAGCCTCGGGGGGGGCACAGATACGCAGTATTTT.

The rearrangement uses TRBV4-2 and TRBJ1-4; tentative D call: TRBD1 (6 bases). The CDR3 is 15 amino acids. Germline CDR1 and CDR2: LGHNA and YNFKEQ. Trimming removed 5 bases at V and 8 bases at J, with 18 bases between. The CDR3 DNA follows: TGTGCCAGCAGCTACAGGGAGTCTGCTAGGGAAAAACTGTTTTTT. It is translated as CASSYRESAREKLFF.